This record covers a single T cell receptor (beta chain). The germline V gene encodes CDR1 SGHRS and CDR2 YFSETQ. The CDR3 contains 16 residues. V lost 4 bases, J lost 9 bases, and 11 bases stayed unmatched. Per the study methods: Nucleated cell counts were estimated from reference gene primer amplification. Measured with immunoSEQ multiplex PCR; TCRdb has only the in-frame clones, and not every one. V and J calls and clone size come straight from that table; D and trimming were deduced from the DNA. The table has roughly 150,000 clones, 80% to 90% seen once; the top ten hold more than 14%. The data derive from a study of blood T cell repertoires in COVID-19. Across the study: The United States, Italy and Spain supplied acute and convalescent COVID-19 samples.

Specimen: peripheral blood. This receptor was obtained from a middle-aged woman with acute or convalescent COVID-19. The J gene is TRBJ2-1, the V gene TRBV5-1, with 12 bases fitting TRBD2. The CDR3 region is CASSPQASGRASEQFF. The CDR3 DNA sequence: TGCGCCAGCAGCCCCCAGGCTAGCGGGAGGGCCAGTGAGCAGTTCTTC.